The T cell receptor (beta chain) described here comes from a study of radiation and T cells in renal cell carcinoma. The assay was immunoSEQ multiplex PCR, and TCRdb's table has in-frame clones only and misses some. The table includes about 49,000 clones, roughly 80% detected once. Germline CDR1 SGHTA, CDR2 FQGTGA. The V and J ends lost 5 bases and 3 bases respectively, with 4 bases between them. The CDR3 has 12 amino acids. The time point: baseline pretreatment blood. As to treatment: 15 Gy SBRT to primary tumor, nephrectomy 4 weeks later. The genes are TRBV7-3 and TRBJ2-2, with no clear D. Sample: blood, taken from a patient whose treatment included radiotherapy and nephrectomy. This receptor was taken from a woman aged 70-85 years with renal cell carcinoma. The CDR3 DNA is TGTGCCAGCAGCCACTACACCGGGGAGCTGTTTTTT. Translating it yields CASSHYTGELFF.